The entry below describes one TCR beta chain. The target antigen is unknown. The PCR contained 60 Vbeta and 13 Jbeta primers. Using immunoSEQ multiplex PCR, the repertoire was profiled, and TCRdb retains in-frame clones only, with some absent. The repertoire consists of approximately 170,000 clones, with around 73% occurring once and the leading ten covering under 7%. The entry originates in a study of cytomegalovirus exposure and HLA in healthy donors. Study observations and caveats: In a later analysis, an Asian-associated ancestry cluster reportedly showed fewer N-insertions than the roughly 700-donor mean. There were approximately 150 TCR beta chains listed as cytomegalovirus-associated. It was reportedly the case that the classifier diagnosed cytomegalovirus status with high specificity and sensitivity.

The ends were cut back, 0 bases at V and 4 bases at J, with 7 bases in the middle. The CDR3 consists of 14 residues. The germline V gene encodes CDR1 SGHDT and CDR2 YYEEEE. The rearrangement links TRBV5-6 to TRBJ1-4; D is unresolved. Sequencing input: PBMCs. This sequence originates from a woman between 18 and 30 years old in good health and CMV-seropositive. CDR3 DNA: TGTGCCAGCAGCTTGGGTCGTTTTAATGAAAAACTGTTTTTT. This translates into CASSLGRFNEKLFF.